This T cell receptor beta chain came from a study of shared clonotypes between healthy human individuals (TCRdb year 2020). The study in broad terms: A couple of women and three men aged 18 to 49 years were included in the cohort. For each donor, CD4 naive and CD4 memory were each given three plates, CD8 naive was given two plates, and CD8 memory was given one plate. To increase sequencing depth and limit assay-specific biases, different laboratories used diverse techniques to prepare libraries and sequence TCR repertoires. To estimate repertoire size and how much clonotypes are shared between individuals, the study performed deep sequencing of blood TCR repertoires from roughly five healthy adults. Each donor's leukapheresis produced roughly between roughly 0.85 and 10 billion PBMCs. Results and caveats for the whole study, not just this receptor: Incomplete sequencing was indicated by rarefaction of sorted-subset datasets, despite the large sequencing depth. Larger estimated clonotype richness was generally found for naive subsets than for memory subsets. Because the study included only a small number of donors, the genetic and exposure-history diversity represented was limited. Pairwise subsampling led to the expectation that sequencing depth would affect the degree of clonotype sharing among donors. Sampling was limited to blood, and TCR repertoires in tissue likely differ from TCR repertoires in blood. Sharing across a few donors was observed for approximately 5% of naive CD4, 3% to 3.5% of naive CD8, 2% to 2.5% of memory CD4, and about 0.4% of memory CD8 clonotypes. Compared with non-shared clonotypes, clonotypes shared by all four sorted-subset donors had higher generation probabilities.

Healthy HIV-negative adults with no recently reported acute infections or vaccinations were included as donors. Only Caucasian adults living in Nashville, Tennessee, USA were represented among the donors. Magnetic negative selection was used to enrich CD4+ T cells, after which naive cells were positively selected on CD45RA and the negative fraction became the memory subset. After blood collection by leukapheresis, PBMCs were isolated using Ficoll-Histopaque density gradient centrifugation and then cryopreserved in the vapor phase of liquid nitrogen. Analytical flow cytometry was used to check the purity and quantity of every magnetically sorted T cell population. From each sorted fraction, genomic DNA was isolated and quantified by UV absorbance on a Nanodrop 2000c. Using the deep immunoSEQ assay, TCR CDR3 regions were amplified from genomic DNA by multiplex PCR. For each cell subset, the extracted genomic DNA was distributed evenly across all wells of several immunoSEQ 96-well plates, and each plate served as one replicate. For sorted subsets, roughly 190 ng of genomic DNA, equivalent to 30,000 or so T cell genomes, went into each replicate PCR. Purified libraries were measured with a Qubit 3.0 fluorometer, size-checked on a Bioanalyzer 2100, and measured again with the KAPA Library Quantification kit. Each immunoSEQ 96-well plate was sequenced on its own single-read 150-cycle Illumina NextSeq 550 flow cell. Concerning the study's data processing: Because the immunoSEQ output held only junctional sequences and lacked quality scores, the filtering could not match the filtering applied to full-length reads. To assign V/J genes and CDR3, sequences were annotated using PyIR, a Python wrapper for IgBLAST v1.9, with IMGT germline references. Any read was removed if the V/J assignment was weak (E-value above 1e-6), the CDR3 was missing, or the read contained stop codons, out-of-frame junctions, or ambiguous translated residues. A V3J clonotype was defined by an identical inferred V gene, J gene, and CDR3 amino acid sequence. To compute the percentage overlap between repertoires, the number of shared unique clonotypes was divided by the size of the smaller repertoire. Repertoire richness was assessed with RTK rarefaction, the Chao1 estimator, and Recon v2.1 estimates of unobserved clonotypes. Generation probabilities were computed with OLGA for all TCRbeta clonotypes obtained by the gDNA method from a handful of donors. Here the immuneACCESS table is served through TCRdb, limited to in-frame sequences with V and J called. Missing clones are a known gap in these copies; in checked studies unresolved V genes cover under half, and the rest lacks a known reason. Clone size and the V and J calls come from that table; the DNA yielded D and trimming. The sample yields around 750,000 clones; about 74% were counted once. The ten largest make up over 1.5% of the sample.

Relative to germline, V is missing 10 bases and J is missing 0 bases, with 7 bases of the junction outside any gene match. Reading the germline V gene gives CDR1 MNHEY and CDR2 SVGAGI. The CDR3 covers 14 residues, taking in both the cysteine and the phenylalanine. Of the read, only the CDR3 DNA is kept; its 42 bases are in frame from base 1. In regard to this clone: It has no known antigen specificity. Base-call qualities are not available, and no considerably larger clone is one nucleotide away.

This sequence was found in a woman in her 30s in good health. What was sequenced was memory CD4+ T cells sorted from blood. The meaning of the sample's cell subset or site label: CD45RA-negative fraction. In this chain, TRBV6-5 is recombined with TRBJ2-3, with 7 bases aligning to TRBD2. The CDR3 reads CATREDFSTDTQYF. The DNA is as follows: TGTGCCACCCGGGAGGACTTTAGCACAGATACGCAGTATTTT.